A single sample is the source of the 31 T cell receptor beta chains below, sequenced in a study of T cells after posttransplantation cyclophosphamide. A marrow graft followed busulfan-fludarabine conditioning, with cyclophosphamide on days +3 and +4. TCRdb's table, derived via immunoSEQ multiplex PCR, lists solely in-frame clones and lacks some. This table holds under 50,000 clones, 80% to 95% found once. The sample was PBMCs, taken 60 to 65 days after allogeneic stem cell transplant with posttransplant cyclophosphamide. These receptors all stem from a male patient aged 60 to 75 who received an allogeneic stem cell transplant from a related donor and was CMV-positive. Some T cells may be transferred from the graft donor.

This clone was counted only a few times. This rearrangement joins TRBV11-2 to TRBJ2-7, with TRBD1 as a possible D gene (6 bases). V was trimmed by 5 bases and J by 6 bases, leaving 20 bases between them. Germline CDR1 is SGHAT and CDR2 is FQNNGV. The CDR3 contains 15 residues. DNA for the CDR3: TGTGCCAGCAGCGTAACTACATCAGGGGCTCTCGAGCAGTACTTC. Translation: CASSVTTSGALEQYF.

This chain uses TRBV2 with TRBJ1-1; 7 positions agree with TRBD1. V shed 9 bases, J shed 1 base, and the junction held 17 bases outside the gene matches. There are 17 residues in the CDR3. Germline CDR1 and CDR2: SNHLY and FYNNEI. For the CDR3, the DNA is TGTGCCAGACAACACGAACCAGGGACAGAGAAGAACACTGAAGCTTTCTTT. Its translation is CARQHEPGTEKNTEAFF.

This chain connects TRBV7-8 to TRBJ2-2, with a weak D call TRBD2 (6 bases). This CDR3 comprises 18 residues. Germline lookup yields CDR1 SGHVS and CDR2 FQNEAQ. Trimming left V 5 bases short and J 5 bases short, with 24 bases between. CDR3 region: CASSPRRSGLERTGELFF. The CDR3 DNA sequence: TGTGCCAGCAGCCCGCGAAGGTCGGGACTCGAGAGGACCGGGGAGCTGTTTTTT.

As to this clone: The junction does not match germline at one end; this may be a read error. V and J are TRBV2 and TRBJ1-2; a weak D match, TRBD1 (6 bases). Germline values: CDR1 SNHLY, CDR2 FYNNEI. The CDR3 spans 14 residues. The CDR3 coding sequence is TGTGCCAGCAGTGAAGCGCTTCAGTACAGGGCCCTGCCCTTC. It specifies CASSEALQYRALPF. The variable domain in full, completed from reference TRBV2 and TRBJ1-2, reads EPEVTQTPSHQVTQMGQEVILRCVPISNHLYFYWYRQILGQKVEFLVSFYNNEISEKSEIFDDQFSVERPDGSNFTLKIRSTKLEDSAMYFCASSEALQYRALPFGSGTRLTVV.

This chain joins TRBV27 and TRBJ1-2; TRBD1 aligns across 10 bases. V was pared by 11 bases and J by 3 bases, with 6 bases of the junction left unmatched. Per the germline V gene, CDR1 is MNHEY and CDR2 is SMNVEV (reference sequence). The CDR3 runs to 13 residues. CDR3 sequence reads: CACRDRGHYGYTF. CDR3 coding DNA: TGTGCCTGCCGGGACAGGGGACACTATGGCTACACCTTC.

In DNA form, the CDR3 reads TGTGCCAGCAGTTTACAGGGGCTTAATTCACCCCTCCACTTT. Translation gives CASSLQGLNSPLHF. The chain employs TRBV27 and TRBJ1-6; TRBD1 might be the D (6 bases). CDR3 length: 14 amino acids. Germline V gene sequence: CDR1 MNHEY, CDR2 SMNVEV (reference sequence). V dropped 2 bases and J dropped 6 bases, with 8 bases sitting between them.

The chain uses TRBV6-7 and TRBJ1-2; D call uncertain. TRBV6-7 is sorted into the ORF group, with uncertain function. The V end was cut by 4 bases, the J end by 6 bases, with 3 bases between. The CDR3 consists of 10 residues. The CDR3 protein is CASSWHGYTF. The CDR3 DNA reads TGTGCCAGCAGTTGGCATGGCTACACCTTC.

The chain employs TRBV5-4 and TRBJ2-3, with 12 bases that match TRBD2. The trim removed 4 bases at V and 2 bases at J, leaving 5 bases unmatched. CDR1 and CDR2 (germline): SGHNT, YYREEE (reference sequence). CDR3 length: 16 residues. In nucleotides, the CDR3 is TGTGCCAGCAGCCAAAGACTAGCGGGGGACACAGATACGCAGTATTTT. This translates into CASSQRLAGDTDTQYF.

This chain connects TRBV19 to TRBJ1-5; maybe TRBD1 (5 bases). Germline loops: CDR1 LNHDA, CDR2 SQIVND (reference sequence). The ends were cut back, 5 bases at V and 5 bases at J, with 13 bases in the middle. There are 14 residues in the CDR3. The CDR3 region has the DNA TGTGCCAGTAGTTTCGGAGGGGTCGATCAGCCCCAGCATTTT. It encodes CASSFGGVDQPQHF.

The V call is TRBV27, the J call TRBJ1-1, with 7 bases that match TRBD1. Germline values: CDR1 MNHEY, CDR2 SMNVEV (reference sequence). Losses at the gene ends were 3 bases for V and 4 bases for J; bases not matched to a gene: 8. This CDR3 is 15 amino acids long. CDR3 in DNA: TGTGCCAGCAGTTTTCGGGGCTACAGGGGCACTGAAGCTTTCTTT. Its protein product is CASSFRGYRGTEAFF.

The chain carries TRBV4-2 and TRBJ1-1, with D unresolved. The CDR3 contains 13 residues. The germline CDR1 and CDR2 sequences are LGHNA and YNFKEQ. V was cut by 0 bases and J by 5 bases, with 7 bases left in between. CDR3 nucleotides: TGTGCCAGCAGCCAAGAAGGCGGGACTGAAGCTTTCTTT. As protein: CASSQEGGTEAFF.

The chain carries TRBV6-5 and TRBJ2-7; possible D gene TRBD1, 5 bases. Germline V lookup: CDR1 MNHEY, CDR2 SVGAGI. The V and J ends lost 4 bases and 4 bases respectively, with 14 bases between them. The CDR3 length is 14 residues. CDR3 sequence (DNA): TGTGCCAGCAGTTCAGCCAGGGATGCATACGAGCAGTACTTC. Protein sequence: CASSSARDAYEQYF.

The chain couples TRBV18 to TRBJ2-5, with 8 bases fitting TRBD1. The J segment lost 5 bases and the V segment lost 0 bases, leaving 11 bases of the junction unmatched. Looked up from germline, CDR1 is KGHSH and CDR2 is LQKENI. The CDR3 loop spans 17 amino acids. The CDR3 nucleotides read TGTGCCAGCTCACCACCGAAGGGACAGGCCGATTTGGAGACCCAGTACTTC. It translates to CASSPPKGQADLETQYF.

V usage is TRBV5-1 and J usage is TRBJ2-7; 8 bases are a match to TRBD1. CDR1 and CDR2 from the germline V gene are SGHRS and YFSETQ. The CDR3 extends over 13 amino acids. The junction had 8 bases not matched to a gene; V was cut back by 7 bases and J by 5 bases. CDR3 DNA: TGCGCCAGCTCTAGGGACAGGTTCAACGAGCAGTACTTC. It specifies CASSRDRFNEQYF.

The chain combines TRBV19 with TRBJ1-1; tentatively, D is TRBD1 (5 bases). This CDR3 is built from 13 residues. CDR1 and CDR2 (germline): LNHDA, SQIVND (reference sequence). V was pared by 5 bases and J by 4 bases, with 11 bases between. In DNA form, the CDR3 reads TGTGCCAGTAGTGACAGTCTTCTCACTGAAGCTTTCTTT. It specifies CASSDSLLTEAFF.

V usage is TRBV5-1 and J usage is TRBJ2-2; D not resolved. V gave up 7 bases and J gave up 7 bases, with 20 bases separating them. The CDR3 sequence is 15 residues long. Germline-derived CDR1 and CDR2 are SGHRS and YFSETQ. CDR3 sequence: CASFESPPLVGELFF. CDR3 nucleotides: TGCGCCAGCTTTGAGTCTCCCCCCTTAGTCGGGGAGCTGTTTTTT.

The chain carries TRBV7-6 and TRBJ2-1; the match to TRBD1 covers 9 bases. Germline assignment: CDR1 SGHVS and CDR2 FNYEAQ. Trimming at V came to 2 bases and at J to 6 bases, leaving 20 bases not matched to a gene. The CDR3 has 20 amino acids. The CDR3 sequence: CASSLPPGRGQGSQVNEQFF. In DNA form, the CDR3 reads TGTGCCAGCAGCTTACCCCCGGGGAGGGGACAGGGATCTCAGGTCAATGAGCAGTTCTTC.

This clone is a singleton in its sample. The J gene is TRBJ2-3, the V gene TRBV15; the D is unclear. Trimming shortened V by 6 bases and J by 1 base, and 5 bases separated the two germline ends. Looked up from germline, CDR1 is LNHNV and CDR2 is YYDKDF (reference sequence). This CDR3 is built from 12 residues. In DNA form, the CDR3 reads TGTGCCACCAGTACGGGCACAGATACGCAGTATTTT. It specifies CATSTGTDTQYF.

The chain joins TRBV19 to TRBJ2-6; the D gene is possibly TRBD2 (6 bases). This CDR3 has 17 residues. Germline loops: CDR1 LNHDA, CDR2 SQIVND (reference sequence). Trimming stripped 8 bases from V and 2 bases from J, with 19 bases between. In DNA, the CDR3 is TGTGCCAGTTGTGAGTGGCGGGGCTCTACTGGGGCCAACGTCCTGACTTTC. As protein: CASCEWRGSTGANVLTF.

The genes are TRBV19 and TRBJ1-1; TRBD1 aligns across 7 bases. This CDR3 region has 14 residues. V lost 9 bases to trimming and J lost 0 bases; unmatched junction nucleotides: 7. From germline, CDR1 is LNHDA and CDR2 SQIVND (reference sequence). The CDR3 DNA reads TGTGCCAGCACACAGGGGCCCCTGAACACTGAAGCTTTCTTT. Amino acids: CASTQGPLNTEAFF.

The chain has TRBV27 and TRBJ2-5; D may be TRBD2 (5 bases). The germline V gene has CDR1 MNHEY and CDR2 SMNVEV (reference sequence). The CDR3 runs 15 residues. V was clipped by 6 bases and J by 5 bases, with 19 bases between them. The CDR3 nucleotides are TGTGCCAGCAGCCATGGCGCTAGCTGGTTGGAGACCCAGTACTTC. Its protein is CASSHGASWLETQYF.

The gene calls are TRBV4-1 and TRBJ2-5; a weak D match, TRBD2 (6 bases). The end of the DNA fits TRBJ2-7 better, so the J call may be wrong. The CDR3 consists of 14 residues. Germline lookup yields CDR1 MGHRA and CDR2 YSYEKL. The CDR3 spells CASSHRDGGNEQYF. In DNA, the CDR3 is TGCGCCAGCAGCCACCGGGACGGGGGAAACGAGCAGTACTTC.

The chain carries TRBV29-1 and TRBJ2-5; 9 bases line up with TRBD1. V lost 0 bases, J lost 7 bases, and 9 bases stayed unmatched. The CDR3 spans 15 residues. Germline assignment: CDR1 SQVTM and CDR2 ANQGSEA. CDR3 region: CSVEDETGGRGTQYF. The CDR3 DNA is TGCAGCGTTGAAGATGAAACAGGGGGCCGGGGGACCCAGTACTTC.

The V gene is TRBV9, the J gene TRBJ1-5; 8 bases map to TRBD1. CDR3 length: 15 amino acids. V was clipped by 0 bases and J by 1 base; unmatched bases: 0. Per the germline V gene, CDR1 is SGDLS and CDR2 is YYNGEE. CDR3 sequence reads: CASSVGDRSNQPQHF. The CDR3 region has the DNA TGTGCCAGCAGCGTAGGGGACAGGAGCAATCAGCCCCAGCATTTT.

This clone was seen a single time. This CDR3 is CASSQSGQGAQNTIYF. The CDR3 bases are TGCGCCAGCAGCCAATCAGGACAGGGGGCTCAAAACACCATATATTTT. The chain combines TRBV4-1 with TRBJ1-3, with 11 positions matching TRBD1. The CDR3 totals 16 residues. Germline V lookup: CDR1 MGHRA, CDR2 YSYEKL. V lost 2 bases to trimming and J lost 6 bases; unmatched junction nucleotides: 6.

The chain links TRBV9 to TRBJ1-2, with D possibly matching TRBD1 (6 bases). The CDR3 consists of 15 residues. Germline CDR1 and CDR2: SGDLS and YYNGEE. V was cut by 0 bases and J by 6 bases, with 15 bases left in between. In nucleotides, the CDR3 is TGTGCCAGCAGCGTAGTAGGACAGCCTGATGATGGCTACACCTTC. Protein: CASSVVGQPDDGYTF.

This clone came up once. The gene calls are TRBV6-5 and TRBJ1-4; D possibly corresponds to TRBD1 (6 bases). The ends were cut back, 4 bases at V and 4 bases at J, with 10 bases in the middle. The CDR3 runs to 14 residues. Per germline, CDR1 MNHEY and CDR2 SVGAGI. The CDR3 is CASSSGTSNEKLFF. The DNA of the CDR3 is TGTGCCAGCAGTTCCGGGACAAGTAATGAAAAACTGTTTTTT.

The sample holds one count of this clone. The V and J genes are TRBV14 and TRBJ2-7; no clear D gene. This CDR3 contains 13 residues. The germline gives CDR1 SGHDN, CDR2 FVKESK. Trimming left V 1 base short and J 4 bases short, with 8 bases between. Here the CDR3 DNA reads TGTGCCAGCAGCCAAGGGTACGGGTACGAGCAGTACGTC. It yields the protein CASSQGYGYEQYV.

CDR3 nucleotide sequence: TGCAGCGTGGTACCAGGGTTGTCGAACACCGGGGAGCTGTTTTTT. Translating gives CSVVPGLSNTGELFF. The chain couples TRBV29-1 to TRBJ2-2, with D possibly matching TRBD1 (5 bases). In germline, CDR1 is SQVTM, CDR2 ANQGSEA. Trimming took off 6 bases at V and 0 bases at J, with 14 bases between the two ends. This CDR3 is built from 15 residues.

Only one count was recorded for this clone. The V and J genes are TRBV9 and TRBJ1-3, with D tentatively TRBD1 (5 bases). The CDR3 is 15 residues long. Germline CDR1 is SGDLS and CDR2 is YYNGEE. V gave up 6 bases and J gave up 3 bases, with 16 bases separating them. In DNA form, the CDR3 reads TGTGCCAGCACCCTAAGCGGGGGGAATGGAAACACCATATATTTT. Protein product: CASTLSGGNGNTIYF.

The J gene is TRBJ2-2, the V gene TRBV5-1; 12 bases match TRBD1. Losses at the gene ends were 5 bases for V and 0 bases for J; bases not matched to a gene: 5. The CDR3 is 17 amino acids. Looked up from germline, CDR1 is SGHRS and CDR2 is YFSETQ. The DNA of the CDR3 is TGCGCCAGCAGGTCGGGACAGGGGGCAACGAACACCGGGGAGCTGTTTTTT. It yields the protein CASRSGQGATNTGELFF.